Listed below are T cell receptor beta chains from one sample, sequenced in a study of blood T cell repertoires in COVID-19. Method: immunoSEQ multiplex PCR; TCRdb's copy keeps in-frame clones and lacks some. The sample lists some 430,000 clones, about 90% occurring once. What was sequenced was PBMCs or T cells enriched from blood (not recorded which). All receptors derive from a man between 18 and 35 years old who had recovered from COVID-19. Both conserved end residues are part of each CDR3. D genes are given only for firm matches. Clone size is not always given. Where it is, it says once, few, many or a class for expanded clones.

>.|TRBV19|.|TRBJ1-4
CASSVHRAGANEKLFF
TGTGCCAGTAGTGTCCACAGGGCTGGAGCTAATGAAAAACTGTTTTTT
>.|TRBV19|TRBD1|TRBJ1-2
CASRDRGPYGYTF
TGTGCCAGTCGCGACAGGGGGCCCTATGGCTACACCTTC
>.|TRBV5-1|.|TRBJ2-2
CASSLTGGFPKKGELFF
TGCGCCAGCAGCTTGACGGGGGGCTTCCCTAAGAAAGGGGAGCTGTTTTTT
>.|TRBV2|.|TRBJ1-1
CASSERGLGHTEAFF
TGTGCCAGCAGTGAAAGGGGCCTCGGGCACACTGAAGCTTTCTTT
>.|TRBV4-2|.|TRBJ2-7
CASSQAWGDEQYF
TGTGCCAGCAGCCAAGCCTGGGGGGACGAGCAGTACTTC
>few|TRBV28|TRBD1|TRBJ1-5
CASSMDRGSNQPQHF
TGTGCCAGCAGCATGGACAGGGGAAGCAATCAGCCCCAGCATTTT
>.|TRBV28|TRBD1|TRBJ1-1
CASSSSYWTGSTNTEAFF
TGTGCCAGCAGTTCTTCATACTGGACAGGGTCTACGAACACTGAAGCTTTCTTT
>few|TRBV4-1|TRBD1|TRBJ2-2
CASSRMTGVNTGELFF
TGCGCCAGCAGCCGCATGACAGGGGTGAACACCGGGGAGCTGTTTTTT
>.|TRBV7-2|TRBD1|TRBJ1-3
CASSPIDRVRGNTIYF
TGTGCCAGCAGCCCGATCGACAGGGTCAGGGGAAACACCATATATTTT
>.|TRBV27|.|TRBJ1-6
CASSLRNSPLHF
TGTGCCAGCAGTTTACGGAATTCACCCCTCCACTTT
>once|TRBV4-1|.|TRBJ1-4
CASSQGGGRTVATNEKLFF
TGCGCCAGCAGCCAAGGGGGGGGCAGGACAGTTGCAACTAATGAAAAACTGTTTTTT
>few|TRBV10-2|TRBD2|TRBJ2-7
CASRPQRGSTYEQYF
TGCGCCAGCCGCCCCCAGCGGGGGAGCACCTACGAGCAGTACTTC
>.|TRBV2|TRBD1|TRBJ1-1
CARGQGGMNTEAFF
TGTGCCAGAGGACAGGGGGGGATGAACACTGAAGCTTTCTTT
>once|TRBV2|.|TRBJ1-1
CASSASRGAFF
TGTGCCAGCTCAGCCTCCCGGGGAGCTTTCTTT
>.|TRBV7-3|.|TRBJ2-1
CASSRGSSQNEQFF
TGTGCCAGCAGCCGGGGGTCCTCCCAGAATGAGCAGTTCTTC
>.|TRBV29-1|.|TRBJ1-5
CSATGGMNQPQHF
TGCAGCGCCACGGGAGGAATGAATCAGCCCCAGCATTTT
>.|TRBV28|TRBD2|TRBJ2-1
CASSSTSGRDYNEQFF
TGTGCCAGCAGTTCGACTAGCGGGAGAGATTACAATGAGCAGTTCTTC
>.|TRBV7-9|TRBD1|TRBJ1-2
CASSLVGTGKKYGYTF
TGTGCCAGCAGCTTAGTGGGGACAGGGAAGAAATATGGCTACACCTTC
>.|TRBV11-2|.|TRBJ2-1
CASHRPQKVIRDNEQFF
TGTGCCAGCCACCGGCCCCAGAAGGTTATTCGGGACAATGAGCAGTTCTTC
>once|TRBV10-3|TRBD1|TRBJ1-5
CAISEGGGGQPQHF
TGTGCCATCAGTGAGGGAGGGGGCGGTCAGCCCCAGCATTTT
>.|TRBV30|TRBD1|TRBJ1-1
CAWISGQWNTEAFF
TGTGCCTGGATTTCGGGACAGTGGAACACTGAAGCTTTCTTT
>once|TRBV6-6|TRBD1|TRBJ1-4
CASSRTGREKLFF
TGTGCCAGCAGTCGGACAGGACGAGAAAAACTGTTTTTT
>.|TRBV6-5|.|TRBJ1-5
CASSEDSHNQPQHF
TGTGCCAGTTCCGAGGACAGTCACAATCAGCCCCAGCATTTT
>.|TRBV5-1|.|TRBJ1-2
CASSLARAGDGYTF
TGCGCCAGCAGCTTGGCCAGGGCAGGCGATGGCTACACCTTC
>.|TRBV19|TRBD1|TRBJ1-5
CASSTDRGHQPQHF
TGTGCCAGTAGCACGGACAGGGGACATCAGCCCCAGCATTTT
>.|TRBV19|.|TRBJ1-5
CASSIQGRDGQPQHF
TGTGCCAGTAGTATCCAGGGGCGCGATGGTCAGCCCCAGCATTTT
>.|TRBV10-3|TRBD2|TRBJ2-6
CAISGGGAGANVLTF
TGTGCCATCAGTGGGGGAGGGGCTGGGGCCAACGTCCTGACTTTC
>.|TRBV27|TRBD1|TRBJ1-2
CASSPAGQGYGYTF
TGTGCCAGCAGTCCAGCGGGACAGGGGTATGGCTACACCTTC
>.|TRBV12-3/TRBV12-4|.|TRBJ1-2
CASSFGGHGYTF
TGTGCCAGCAGTTTCGGGGGGCATGGCTACACCTTC
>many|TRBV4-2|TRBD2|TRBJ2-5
CASSQDREGQETQYF
TGTGCCAGCAGCCAAGATCGGGAGGGCCAAGAGACCCAGTACTTC
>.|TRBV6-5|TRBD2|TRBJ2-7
CASSFGGSSYEQYF
TGTGCCAGCAGTTTCGGCGGGAGCTCCTACGAGCAGTACTTC
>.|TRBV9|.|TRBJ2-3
CASSPHTDTQYF
TGTGCCAGCAGCCCCCACACAGATACGCAGTATTTT
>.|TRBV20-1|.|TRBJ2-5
CSARLETQYF
TGCAGTGCTAGACTGGAGACCCAGTACTTC
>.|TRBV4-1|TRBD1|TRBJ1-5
CASSQEWDRGSQPQHF
TGCGCCAGCAGCCAAGAGTGGGACAGGGGGAGTCAGCCCCAGCATTTT